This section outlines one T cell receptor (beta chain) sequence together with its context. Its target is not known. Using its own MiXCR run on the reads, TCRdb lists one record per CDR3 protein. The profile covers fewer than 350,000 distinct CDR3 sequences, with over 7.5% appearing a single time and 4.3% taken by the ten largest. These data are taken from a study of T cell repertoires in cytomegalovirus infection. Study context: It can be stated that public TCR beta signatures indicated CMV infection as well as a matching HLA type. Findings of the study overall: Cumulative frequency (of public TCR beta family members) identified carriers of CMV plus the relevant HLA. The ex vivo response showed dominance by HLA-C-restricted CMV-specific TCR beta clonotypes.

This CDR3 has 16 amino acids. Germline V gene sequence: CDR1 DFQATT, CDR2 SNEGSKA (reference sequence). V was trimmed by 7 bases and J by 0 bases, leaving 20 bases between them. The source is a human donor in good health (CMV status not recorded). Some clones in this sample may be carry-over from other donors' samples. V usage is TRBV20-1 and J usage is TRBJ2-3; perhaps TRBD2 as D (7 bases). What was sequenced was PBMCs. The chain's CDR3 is CSGAFRGGASTDTQYF. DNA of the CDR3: TGCAGTGGAGCCTTTAGGGGGGGTGCTAGCACAGATACGCAGTATTTT.